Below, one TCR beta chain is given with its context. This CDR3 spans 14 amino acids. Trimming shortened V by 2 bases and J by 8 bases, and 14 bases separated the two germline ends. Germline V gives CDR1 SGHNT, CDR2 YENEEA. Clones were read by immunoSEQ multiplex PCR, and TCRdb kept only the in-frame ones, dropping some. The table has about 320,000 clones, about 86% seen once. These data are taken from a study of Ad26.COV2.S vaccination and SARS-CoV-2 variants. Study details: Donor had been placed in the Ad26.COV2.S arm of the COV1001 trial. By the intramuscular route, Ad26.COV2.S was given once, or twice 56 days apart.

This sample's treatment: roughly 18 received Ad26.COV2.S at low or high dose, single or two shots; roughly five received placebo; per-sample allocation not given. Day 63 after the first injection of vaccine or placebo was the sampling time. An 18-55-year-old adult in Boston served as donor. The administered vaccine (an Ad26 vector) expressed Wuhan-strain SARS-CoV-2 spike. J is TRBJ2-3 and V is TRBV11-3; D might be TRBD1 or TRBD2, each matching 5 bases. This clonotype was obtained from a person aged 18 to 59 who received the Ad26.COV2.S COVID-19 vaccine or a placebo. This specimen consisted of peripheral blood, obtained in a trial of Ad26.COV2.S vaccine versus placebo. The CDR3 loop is CASSLSGAVSTQYF. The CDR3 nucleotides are TGTGCCAGCAGCTTATCCGGGGCAGTTAGTACGCAGTATTTT.